This record covers a single T cell receptor beta chain. Germline V gene lookup returns CDR1 MDHEN and CDR2 SYDVKM. The trim removed 5 bases at V and 9 bases at J, leaving 18 bases unmatched. The CDR3 is made up of 17 amino acids. The PCR was carried out with 60 Vbeta primers and 13 Jbeta primers. This table comes from immunoSEQ multiplex PCR, and its TCRdb copy is limited to in-frame clones, with some not included. The sample lists fewer than 200,000 clones, approximately 80% occurring once. The data belong to a study of cytomegalovirus exposure and HLA in healthy donors. V gene TRBV28 combines with J gene TRBJ2-1, with 8 bases lining up with TRBD2. Sequences were obtained from PBMCs. The TCR was taken from a boy aged 10-17 years in good health and CMV-seronegative. In DNA, the CDR3 is TGTGCCAGCAGTCCCCCAGGTGGGAGCGGGAGTAGGGGTGAGCAGTTCTTC. Protein sequence: CASSPPGGSGSRGEQFF.